Below, one TCR beta chain is given with its context. These data originate in a study of blood T cell repertoires in COVID-19. The wider study: Acute and convalescent COVID-19 specimens originated in the United States, Italy and Spain.

V lost 1 base and J 5 bases, leaving 14 bases between the germline ends. CDR3 size: 15 residues. From germline, CDR1 is SEHNR and CDR2 FQNEAQ (reference sequence). One Seattle source followed patients from active infection through their disease course. In the source study's methods: Using reference gene primer amplification, nucleated cell counts were estimated. Data came from immunoSEQ multiplex PCR; TCRdb stores just in-frame clones and leaves some out. The V and J calls and the clone size are those of that table, but D and trimming were determined from the DNA. The data hold roughly 100,000 clones, with roughly 90% observed a single time.

This chain links TRBV7-9 with TRBJ2-5; no clear D. The sequence was collected from a woman aged 45-59 years with COVID-19, enrolled during active disease. Sequencing input: peripheral blood. The CDR3 DNA is TGTGCCAGCAGCTTAGAACGGCTAGTAGGTGAGACCCAGTACTTC. This sequence encodes CASSLERLVGETQYF. The full variable domain, completed using reference TRBV7-9 and TRBJ2-5, is DTGVSQNPRHKITKRGQNVTFRCDPISEHNRLYWYRQTLGQGPEFLTYFQNEAQLEKSRLLSDRFSAERPKGSFSTLEIQRTEQGDSAMYLCASSLERLVGETQYFGPGTRLLVL.